The 11 T cell receptor beta chains below come from one sample, sequenced in a study of CD8+CD57+ T cells in acquired aplastic anemia. Profiling that covered TCR beta VDJ and CDR3 relied on genomic DNA as its template. TCRdb re-called the reads through MiXCR, storing one row per CDR3 protein. The data show 200,000 to 250,000 distinct CDR3 sequences, about 37% seen once. Source material: sorted CD4+, CD8+, or CD8+CD57+ T cells (not recorded which) from PBMCs. The receptors were sampled from a human donor in good health, serving as a control.

As regards this clonotype: The junction differs from germline at one of its ends, possibly a read error. The chain couples TRBV7-2 to TRBJ2-7, with 8 positions matching TRBD1. This CDR3 is built from 15 residues. Germline values: CDR1 SGHTA, CDR2 FQGNSA. The CDR3 region is CASSVAVGQAYEQYF. The CDR3 DNA sequence: TGTGCCAGCAGCGTAGCCGTGGGACAGGCCTACGAGCAGTACTTC. The full variable domain, with the rest looked up from reference TRBV7-2 and TRBJ2-7, is GAGVSQSPSNKVTEKGKDVELRCDPISGHTALYWYRQSLGQGLEFLIYFQGNSAPDKSGLPSDRFSAERTGGSVSTLTIQRTQQEDSAVYLCASSVAVGQAYEQYFGPGTRLTVT.

On this clonotype itself: Being one base from a much bigger clone, this may be a read error. V gene TRBV29-1 combines with J gene TRBJ2-1; D gene unclear. The CDR3 sequence is 12 residues long. Germline loops: CDR1 SQVTM, CDR2 ANQGSEA. V was cut by 4 bases and J by 5 bases, with 9 bases left in between. The CDR3 nucleotides are TGCAGCGTTGTGGGCGAGAACAATGAGCAGTTCTTC. Protein: CSVVGENNEQFF.

At least ten counts were recorded for this clonotype. The chain uses TRBV7-3 and TRBJ1-1; 7 bases fit TRBD1. This CDR3 is 13 amino acids long. From germline, CDR1 is SGHTA and CDR2 FQGTGA. J was trimmed by 8 bases and V by 4 bases; bases with no gene match: 7. The CDR3 here is CASSSQGSPEAFF. The CDR3 nucleotides are TGTGCCAGCAGCTCACAGGGGTCACCAGAAGCTTTCTTT.

In this sample, this clonotype turned up many times. This chain connects TRBV29-1 to TRBJ2-1, with D perhaps matching TRBD1 or TRBD2 (5 bases each). Deletions cut 7 bases from V and 3 bases from J, with 19 bases between. The length of the CDR3 is 15 residues. The germline gives CDR1 SQVTM, CDR2 ANQGSEA. CDR3 sequence: CSAQGGGAFYNEQFF. In DNA, the CDR3 is TGCAGCGCCCAGGGTGGGGGAGCCTTCTACAATGAGCAGTTCTTC.

There are many counts of this clonotype. The gene calls are TRBV7-3 and TRBJ2-7; 10 positions match TRBD1. The CDR3 consists of 14 residues. From germline, CDR1 is SGHTA and CDR2 FQGTGA. Losses at the gene ends were 1 base for V and 6 bases for J; bases not matched to a gene: 3. CDR3 loop: CASSLRQGAGEQYF. The CDR3 DNA reads as TGTGCCAGCAGCTTAAGACAGGGGGCAGGCGAGCAGTACTTC.

To note about this clonotype: Since a much larger clone is just one base distant, this may be a read error. This chain joins TRBV10-3 and TRBJ2-5, with TRBD2 as a possible D gene (5 bases). The CDR3 has 14 residues. CDR1 is ENHRY and CDR2 is SYGVKD in the germline V gene. The CDR3 nucleotides are TGTGCCAGCAGTGACCCGTCGGGGTGCGAGACCCAGTACTTC. It specifies CASSDPSGCETQYF.

This clonotype was counted many times. V and J are TRBV5-4 and TRBJ1-1, with D perhaps matching TRBD1 (6 bases). Per germline, CDR1 SGHNT and CDR2 YYREEE (reference sequence). This CDR3 has 14 residues. The V end lost 0 bases, the J end lost 8 bases, and 14 bases lay between the germline ends. This chain's CDR3 is CASSLVQGSAEAFF. The DNA for the CDR3 is TGTGCCAGCAGCTTGGTTCAGGGGAGTGCGGAAGCTTTCTTT.

The J gene is TRBJ1-4, the V gene TRBV12-3 or TRBV12-4; 7 positions agree with TRBD1. After removal of 3 bases from V and 8 bases from J, the junction contained 6 bases not matched to a gene. This CDR3 spans 14 amino acids. The CDR3 reads CASSLKQTGEKLFF. Here the CDR3 DNA reads TGTGCCAGCAGTTTGAAGCAGACAGGGGAAAAACTGTTTTTT.

In its sample, this clonotype was seen many times. The rearrangement uses TRBV7-8 and TRBJ1-6, with a tentative D call TRBD1 (5 bases). From germline, CDR1 is SGHVS and CDR2 FQNEAQ. V was clipped by 1 base and J by 8 bases, with 6 bases between them. This CDR3 spans 13 amino acids. The CDR3 coding sequence is TGTGCCAGCAGCTTAGAAGGGGATTCACCCCTCCACTTT. Translation gives CASSLEGDSPLHF.

In its sample, this clonotype was seen many times. The genes are TRBV5-8 and TRBJ2-7, with D possibly being TRBD1 (6 bases). V was cut by 5 bases and J by 5 bases, with 17 bases left in between. The CDR3 has 14 amino acids. CDR1 and CDR2 from the germline V gene are SGHTS and YDEGEE. The CDR3, as DNA: TGTGCCAGCAGGGCCGGGACACAAAGCGACGAGCAGTACTTC. This translates into CASRAGTQSDEQYF.

A few counts support this clonotype. This chain connects TRBV2 to TRBJ2-7; possibly TRBD2 for D (6 bases). CDR1 is SNHLY, CDR2 FYNNEI, per germline. Trimming cost V 11 bases and J 5 bases, with 19 bases left between them. This CDR3 spans 13 amino acids. The CDR3 reads CARGSEGSNEQYF. The CDR3 coding sequence is TGTGCCCGGGGGAGCGAGGGCAGTAACGAGCAGTACTTC.